These 25 T cell receptor beta chains were sequenced from one sample in a study of cytomegalovirus exposure and HLA in healthy donors (dated by TCRdb to 2016 to 2017). Receptors were amplified or captured by the immunoSEQ multiplex PCR assay. A mixture of 60 forward primers for TCR Vbeta segments and 13 reverse primers for TCR Jbeta segments was used in the multiplex PCR. TCRdb took over this immuneACCESS table, retaining in-frame rearrangements with V and J assigned. Such tables are incomplete; in checked studies, under half of the missing clones stem from an unresolved V gene, and the remainder is unexplained. For this sample there are approximately 250,000 clones; around 80% appear just once. In total, the top ten clones hold 0.45% to 0.5% of the sample. The sample taken for sequencing was PBMCs. The source of these receptors is a boy aged 10-17 years in good health and CMV-seronegative.

The CDR3 sequence is CASSLGTGTSGNTIYF. DNA for the CDR3: TGCGCCAGCAGCCTGGGGACAGGAACTTCTGGAAACACCATATATTTT. The V gene is TRBV5-1, the J gene TRBJ1-3; TRBD1 matches at 8 bases. Looked up from germline, CDR1 is SGHRS and CDR2 is YFSETQ. The CDR3 covers 16 residues. V dropped 4 bases and J dropped 1; count of bases not matched to a gene: 7.

The rearrangement joins TRBV4-1 to TRBJ2-2; TRBD2 matches at 8 bases. Germline-derived CDR1 and CDR2 are MGHRA and YSYEKL. The CDR3 spans 17 residues. After removal of 1 base from V and 5 bases from J, the junction contained 9 bases not matched to a gene. CDR3: CASSQGRGAGVTGELFF. The CDR3 DNA reads TGCGCCAGCAGCCAAGGACGGGGAGCGGGAGTTACCGGGGAGCTGTTTTTT.

This CDR3 reads CAWSFRWGVDTEAFF. DNA of the CDR3: TGTGCCTGGAGCTTCAGGTGGGGAGTTGACACTGAAGCTTTCTTT. The chain joins TRBV30 to TRBJ1-1; D unclear. Germline CDR1 reads GTSNPN; CDR2 reads SVGIG (reference sequence). Trimming shortened V by 3 bases and J by 3 bases, and 17 bases separated the two germline ends. This CDR3 region has 15 residues. Drawing the rest from reference TRBV30 and TRBJ1-1, the complete variable domain is SQTIHQWPATLVQPVGSPLSLECTVEGTSNPNLYWYRQAAGRGLQLLFYSVGIGQISSEVPQNLSASRPQDRQFILSSKKLLLSDSGFYLCAWSFRWGVDTEAFFGQGTRLTVV.

V usage is TRBV5-1 and J usage is TRBJ2-7; a weak D match, TRBD2 (5 bases). The germline V and J ends were trimmed by 6 bases and 0 bases, with 16 bases remaining between them. Germline V CDR1 and CDR2: SGHRS, YFSETQ. This CDR3 comprises 15 residues. This chain's CDR3 is CASKRGQWNSYEQYF. The CDR3 DNA is TGCGCCAGCAAGAGAGGGCAGTGGAACTCCTACGAGCAGTACTTC.

The sample holds one count of this clone. The rearrangement joins TRBV4-1 to TRBJ2-5; 8 bases align to TRBD1. Germline CDR1 is MGHRA and CDR2 is YSYEKL. V was pared by 3 bases and J by 11 bases, with 17 bases of the junction left unmatched. This CDR3 is built from 16 residues. CDR3: CASSQFSGTGSWEQYF. The CDR3 DNA is TGCGCCAGCAGCCAGTTTTCCGGGACAGGCTCTTGGGAGCAGTACTTC.

This clone was observed a single time. The rearrangement uses TRBV5-1 and TRBJ1-2; D may be TRBD1 (6 bases). Germline CDR1 is SGHRS and CDR2 is YFSETQ. The CDR3 spans 14 residues. The V end lost 5 bases, the J end lost 4 bases, and 15 bases lay between the germline ends. CDR3 bases: TGCGCCAGCAGTGTCGACAGGACGAGCTATGGCTACACCTTC. The encoded protein is CASSVDRTSYGYTF.

The chain couples TRBV28 to TRBJ1-1; D is unclear. CDR3 size: 14 residues. Trimming shortened V by 3 bases and J by 4 bases, and 12 bases separated the two germline ends. CDR1 and CDR2 (germline): MDHEN, SYDVKM. The CDR3 reads CASSFGRGGTEAFF. The CDR3 bases are TGTGCCAGCAGTTTCGGCAGAGGAGGCACTGAAGCTTTCTTT.

V and J are TRBV19 and TRBJ1-1; D is unclear. V was pared by 1 base and J by 0 bases, with 3 bases between. CDR3 size: 13 residues. CDR1 and CDR2 (germline): LNHDA, SQIVND (reference sequence). The CDR3 nucleotides are TGTGCCAGTAGTATAGCCATGAACACTGAAGCTTTCTTT. Its protein is CASSIAMNTEAFF. Combining the CDR3 with reference TRBV19 and TRBJ1-1 gives the whole variable domain DGGITQSPKYLFRKEGQNVTLSCEQNLNHDAMYWYRQDPGQGLRLIYYSQIVNDFQKGDIAEGYSVSREKKESFPLTVTSAQKNPTAFYLCASSIAMNTEAFFGQGTRLTVV.

The chain links TRBV7-6 to TRBJ2-2; D is unresolved. CDR3 length equals 11 residues. From germline, CDR1 is SGHVS and CDR2 FNYEAQ. The V end lost 5 bases, the J end lost 8 bases, and 6 bases lay between the germline ends. The CDR3 DNA follows: TGTGCCAGCAGCACCAGGGGGGAGCTGTTTTTT. Its protein is CASSTRGELFF.

The chain couples TRBV7-8 to TRBJ1-1, with TRBD1 matching 7 bases. Germline assignment: CDR1 SGHVS and CDR2 FQNEAQ. J was trimmed by 6 bases and V by 5 bases; bases with no gene match: 12. The CDR3 totals 15 residues. The CDR3 region is CASSALRGVVAEAFF. The CDR3, as DNA: TGTGCCAGCAGCGCGCTCAGGGGGGTCGTGGCTGAAGCTTTCTTT.

The table lists this clone with a count of one. V gene TRBV5-6 combines with J gene TRBJ2-1; 9 bases align to TRBD1. The CDR3 runs to 15 residues. Germline V gives CDR1 SGHDT, CDR2 YYEEEE. J lost 7 bases, V lost 2 bases, and 7 bases had no gene match. The CDR3 is CASSLVNRGRNEQFF. In nucleotides, the CDR3 is TGTGCCAGCAGCTTAGTGAACAGGGGGCGAAATGAGCAGTTCTTC. Drawing the rest from reference TRBV5-6 and TRBJ2-1, the complete variable domain is DAGVTQSPTHLIKTRGQQVTLRCSPKSGHDTVSWYQQALGQGPQFIFQYYEEEERQRGNFPDRFSGHQFPNYSSELNVNALLLGDSALYLCASSLVNRGRNEQFFGPGTRLTVL.

This clone was observed a handful of times. The V gene is TRBV5-1, the J gene TRBJ2-5; D is unresolved. The length of the CDR3 is 17 residues. Between the trimmed V and J ends, which lost 0 bases and 3 bases, there was a span of 18 bases. In germline, CDR1 is SGHRS, CDR2 YFSETQ. The CDR3 nucleotides are TGCGCCAGCAGCTTGGGTGGGTTCGGAATCAGGAAAGAGACCCAGTACTTC. Its protein product is CASSLGGFGIRKETQYF. Full variable domain (missing parts from reference TRBV5-1 and TRBJ2-5): KAGVTQTPRYLIKTRGQQVTLSCSPISGHRSVSWYQQTPGQGLQFLFEYFSETQRNKGNFPGRFSGRQFSNSRSEMNVSTLELGDSALYLCASSLGGFGIRKETQYFGPGTRLLVL.

J is TRBJ2-7 and V is TRBV9; 8 nucleotides match TRBD2. This CDR3 has 11 amino acids. The junction had 1 base not matched to a gene; V was cut back by 5 bases and J by 6 bases. Germline assignment: CDR1 SGDLS and CDR2 YYNGEE. The CDR3 bases are TGTGCCAGCAGTCGGGGGGGCGAGCAGTACTTC. Translation: CASSRGGEQYF.

The chain is built from TRBV6-4 and TRBJ1-2, with 11 bases identical to TRBD1. CDR1 and CDR2 (germline): MRHNA, SNTAGT. The CDR3 covers 15 residues. The V and J ends lost 3 bases and 4 bases, in that order; junction bases with no gene match: 4. In DNA, the CDR3 is TGTGCCAGCAGTGAGAGGACAGGGGGCGGCTATGGCTACACCTTC. Its protein product is CASSERTGGGYGYTF.

This clone appeared once. This CDR3 is CASSLVETAQETQYF. DNA for the CDR3: TGTGCCAGCAGCTTAGTGGAGACAGCGCAAGAGACCCAGTACTTC. The genes are TRBV7-6 and TRBJ2-5; tentatively, D is TRBD1 (5 bases). Germline V gene sequence: CDR1 SGHVS, CDR2 FNYEAQ. V was pared by 1 base and J by 2 bases, with 11 bases between. The CDR3 sequence is 15 residues long.

The rearrangement uses TRBV28 and TRBJ1-1; 7 bases line up with TRBD1. The germline V gene has CDR1 MDHEN and CDR2 SYDVKM. This CDR3 region has 17 residues. The J segment lost 4 bases and the V segment lost 5 bases, leaving 16 bases of the junction unmatched. The CDR3 is CASSPRPGTADTTEAFF. CDR3 DNA: TGTGCCAGCAGTCCCCGCCCCGGGACAGCCGACACCACTGAAGCTTTCTTT.

This clone showed up just once. The V and J genes are TRBV27 and TRBJ1-5; D perhaps matches TRBD1 (6 bases). Trimming shortened V by 3 bases and J by 0 bases, and 9 bases separated the two germline ends. The germline gives CDR1 MNHEY, CDR2 SMNVEV (reference sequence). The length of the CDR3 is 15 residues. This chain's CDR3 is CASSLNRASNQPQHF. DNA of the CDR3: TGTGCCAGCAGTTTGAACAGGGCTAGCAATCAGCCCCAGCATTTT.

This chain joins TRBV21-1 and TRBJ1-5; the table's TRBD1 call for D was not verified on the DNA. TRBV21-1 has pseudogene status. This CDR3 comprises 14 residues. The CDR3 sequence: CASSKNRPNQPQHF. The CDR3 DNA reads as TGTGCCAGCAGCAAGAACAGGCCTAATCAGCCCCAGCATTTT.

The V call is TRBV11-2, the J call TRBJ1-2; maybe TRBD1 (5 bases). Trimming cost V 4 bases and J 0 bases, with 15 bases left between them. This CDR3 region has 16 residues. From germline, CDR1 is SGHAT and CDR2 FQNNGV. The CDR3 loop is CASSSPRGGANYGYTF. In nucleotides, the CDR3 is TGTGCCAGCAGCTCGCCTAGGGGAGGAGCTAACTATGGCTACACCTTC. The full variable domain, rest sourced from reference TRBV11-2 and TRBJ1-2, is EAGVAQSPRYKIIEKRQSVAFWCNPISGHATLYWYQQILGQGPKLLIQFQNNGVVDDSQLPKDRFSAERLKGVDSTLKIQPAKLEDSAVYLCASSSPRGGANYGYTFGSGTRLTVV.

J is TRBJ2-5 and V is TRBV7-6; possibly TRBD1 for D (6 bases). TRBJ2-7 matches the DNA end more closely, so the J call is doubtful. The CDR3 has 16 amino acids. CDR1 SGHVS and CDR2 FNYEAQ come from the germline V gene. For the CDR3, the DNA is TGTGCCAGCAGCTGGCCCAGGGGATCAAGCTCCTACGAGCAGTACTTC. Translation: CASSWPRGSSSYEQYF.

This chain links TRBV10-3 with TRBJ1-1; possibly TRBD1 for D (5 bases). V lost 2 bases and J lost 0, with 10 bases in between. This CDR3 spans 15 amino acids. CDR1 and CDR2 (germline): ENHRY, SYGVKD. The CDR3 here is CAISESLGVNTEAFF. In DNA form, the CDR3 reads TGTGCCATCAGTGAGAGTTTAGGGGTGAACACTGAAGCTTTCTTT.

CDR3 sequence: CASSFTSARDLYNEQFF. In nucleotides, the CDR3 is TGTGCCAGCAGCTTTACTAGCGCCCGAGACCTCTACAATGAGCAGTTCTTC. The V call is TRBV27, the J call TRBJ2-1; 7 positions agree with TRBD2. The CDR3 runs to 17 residues. CDR1 and CDR2 (germline): MNHEY, SMNVEV (reference sequence). Trimming removed 6 bases from V and 3 bases from J; junction bases left unmatched: 14.

This clone has a handful of counts. This chain connects TRBV13 to TRBJ2-7; TRBD2 aligns across 7 bases. Germline CDR1 reads PRHDT; CDR2 reads FYEKMQ (reference sequence). The V gene end was trimmed by 5 bases and the J gene end by 6 bases; junction bases not matched to a gene: 25. The CDR3 length is 19 residues. As DNA, the CDR3 is TGTGCCAGCAGCCGCCGAGTAGGACTAGTTGTTTGGGCGGGGGTCGAGCAGTACTTC. Its translation: CASSRRVGLVVWAGVEQYF.

The chain joins TRBV2 to TRBJ2-3, with D perhaps TRBD2 (6 bases). Trimming took off 6 bases at V and 3 bases at J, with 13 bases between the two ends. The germline V gene has CDR1 SNHLY and CDR2 FYNNEI. This CDR3 has 14 residues. The CDR3 region is CASSGGMRTDTQYF. The CDR3 region has the DNA TGTGCCAGCAGCGGGGGAATGAGAACAGATACGCAGTATTTT.

This rearrangement joins TRBV30 to TRBJ2-2, with 8 bases identical to TRBD2. The CDR3 is 16 residues long. Germline V gene lookup returns CDR1 GTSNPN and CDR2 SVGIG (reference sequence). The V gene end was trimmed by 3 bases and the J gene end by 5 bases; junction bases not matched to a gene: 11. CDR3 in amino acids: CAWRPERERVTGELFF. The CDR3 nucleotides read TGTGCCTGGAGGCCCGAGCGGGAGAGAGTTACCGGGGAGCTGTTTTTT.